The 32 T cell receptor beta chains listed next were all sequenced from one sample in a study of beta chain features in type 1 diabetes. The study's findings and limits: In every one of the four CD4+ subsets, TCRB CDR3s were moderately but significantly shorter in Type 1 diabetes patients.

No antigens are known for them. The isolated RNA, all of it, was reverse transcribed, so expressed TCRB transcripts were what got sequenced. The method was immunoSEQ multiplex PCR; TCRdb's version includes in-frame clones alone and lacks a portion of them. The top ten clones hold around 0.12% of a sample with about 650,000 clones, 12% of them seen once. Sequencing was performed on naive CD4+ T cells from blood. These receptors were obtained from a young man with type 1 diabetes.

As to this clone: A read error may produce the germline difference seen at one junction end. The chain couples TRBV7-2 to TRBJ2-5; D not certain. The CDR3 loop spans 15 amino acids. Per germline, CDR1 SGHTA and CDR2 FQGNSA. CDR3 sequence: CASSTPPPNQETQYF. CDR3 DNA: TGTGCCAGCAGCACCCCGCCCCCCAACCAGGAGACCCAGTACTTC.

This clone was counted only a few times. The rearrangement joins TRBV25-1 to TRBJ1-6; a possible D gene is TRBD1 (6 bases). Per germline, CDR1 MGHDK and CDR2 SYGVNS. The CDR3 has 15 residues. Trimming removed 4 bases from V and 7 bases from J, with 14 bases in between. CDR3 nucleotide sequence: TGTGCCAGCAGTGTCGGACAGTCCCAGAATTCACCCCTCCACTTT. Translation gives CASSVGQSQNSPLHF.

The rearrangement joins TRBV7-8 to TRBJ1-5, with TRBD1 matching 7 bases. CDR3 length equals 14 residues. Trimming at V came to 5 bases and at J to 5 bases, leaving 6 bases not matched to a gene. CDR1 and CDR2 from the germline V gene are SGHVS and FQNEAQ. Written as DNA, the CDR3 is TGTGCCAGCAGCCTACAGGGGAGGTATCAGCCCCAGCATTTT. Amino acids: CASSLQGRYQPQHF.

This clone came up a few times. V is TRBV11-2 and J is TRBJ1-1; D remains ambiguous. V dropped 1 base and J dropped 1 base, with 4 bases sitting between them. Looked up from germline, CDR1 is SGHAT and CDR2 is FQNNGV. This CDR3 spans 13 amino acids. CDR3 residues: CASSLVRNTEAFF. Here the CDR3 DNA reads TGTGCCAGCAGCTTAGTTCGGAACACTGAAGCTTTCTTT.

This clone was seen a few times. The rearrangement joins TRBV7-2 to TRBJ2-7; weak D call: TRBD2 (5 bases). Trimming stripped 5 bases from V and 4 bases from J, with 18 bases between. Per the germline V gene, CDR1 is SGHTA and CDR2 is FQGNSA. This CDR3 has 15 amino acids. The CDR3 here is CASSPARGQLYEQYF. The CDR3 coding sequence is TGTGCCAGCAGCCCTGCCCGAGGGCAGCTTTACGAGCAGTACTTC.

The chain uses TRBV4-2 and TRBJ1-4, with TRBD1 as a possible D gene (5 bases). This CDR3 spans 19 amino acids. Germline CDR1 LGHNA, CDR2 YNFKEQ. V was trimmed by 2 bases and J by 0 bases, leaving 19 bases between them. CDR3 nucleotide sequence: TGTGCCAGCAGCCAACGAGCCGGGGCTAGTGGGACAACTAATGAAAAACTGTTTTTT. Translated: CASSQRAGASGTTNEKLFF.

This clone was seen a few times. J is TRBJ2-7 and V is TRBV5-1; perhaps TRBD1 as D (6 bases). The CDR3 is made up of 14 amino acids. Looked up from germline, CDR1 is SGHRS and CDR2 is YFSETQ. V was shortened by 6 bases and J by 7 bases, with 20 bases between the two germline ends. DNA for the CDR3: TGCGCCAGCAACGGCCGGGACAACTCTCGGGAGCAGTACTTC. As protein: CASNGRDNSREQYF.

CDR3 loop: CASSLGTDSNQPQHF. The DNA of the CDR3 is TGTGCCAGCAGTCTCGGGACAGATAGCAATCAGCCCCAGCATTTT. The V call is TRBV6-5, the J call TRBJ1-5; 7 nucleotides agree with TRBD1. The CDR3 has 15 residues. J was trimmed by 0 bases and V by 5 bases; bases with no gene match: 4. Germline CDR1 and CDR2: MNHEY and SVGAGI.

This clone was counted a few times. This chain's CDR3 is CASSLDRGTETQYF. The CDR3 coding sequence is TGTGCCAGCAGCTTGGACAGGGGGACGGAGACCCAGTACTTC. V gene TRBV11-3 combines with J gene TRBJ2-5; 10 positions match TRBD1. This CDR3 contains 14 residues. Germline CDR1 SGHNT, CDR2 YENEEA. V gave up 3 bases and J gave up 5 bases; unmatched junction bases: 3.

This clone was seen a few times. The chain combines TRBV28 with TRBJ2-7, with a tentative D call TRBD2 (5 bases). The CDR3 totals 15 residues. Per the germline V gene, CDR1 is MDHEN and CDR2 is SYDVKM. Trimming removed 6 bases from V and 3 bases from J, with 18 bases in between. CDR3 residues: CASSHNPTGSYEQYF. The CDR3 coding sequence is TGTGCCAGCAGCCATAACCCTACGGGGAGCTACGAGCAGTACTTC.

This chain connects TRBV19 to TRBJ1-5, with D possibly being TRBD1 (5 bases). Germline CDR1 LNHDA, CDR2 SQIVND (reference sequence). V lost 6 bases, J lost 6 bases, and 9 bases lay in between. This CDR3 has 12 residues. CDR3 in amino acids: CASSQGGQPQHF. In DNA, the CDR3 is TGTGCCAGTAGCCAGGGCGGTCAGCCCCAGCATTTT.

This chain uses TRBV2 with TRBJ1-2; D unclear. CDR3 length: 11 residues. V was cut by 9 bases and J by 6 bases, with 11 bases left in between. Germline V gene data show CDR1 as SNHLY and CDR2 as FYNNEI. The CDR3 DNA reads as TGTGCCAGTAACTTAAAAGATGGCTACACCTTC. This translates into CASNLKDGYTF.

This clone was observed a few times. The gene calls are TRBV7-9 and TRBJ2-7; TRBD1 matches 9 bases. The CDR3 has 16 amino acids. Unmatched junction bases numbered 12, after V lost 6 bases and J lost 3 bases. The germline gives CDR1 SEHNR, CDR2 FQNEAQ (reference sequence). CDR3 residues: CASSQPLTGGNYEQYF. In DNA, the CDR3 is TGTGCCAGCAGTCAGCCCCTGACAGGGGGGAACTACGAGCAGTACTTC. Full variable domain (outside the CDR3, taken from reference TRBV7-9 and TRBJ2-7): DTGVSQNPRHKITKRGQNVTFRCDPISEHNRLYWYRQTLGQGPEFLTYFQNEAQLEKSRLLSDRFSAERPKGSFSTLEIQRTEQGDSAMYLCASSQPLTGGNYEQYFGPGTRLTVT.

In its sample, this clone was seen a few times. J is TRBJ2-6 and V is TRBV14; D gene unclear. This CDR3 is built from 12 residues. V shed 4 bases and J shed 7 bases, with 5 bases lying between them. From germline, CDR1 is SGHDN and CDR2 FVKESK. The DNA of the CDR3 is TGTGCCAGCAGCCTGGGCGCCAACGTCCTGACTTTC. Translating gives CASSLGANVLTF. The whole variable domain, remainder taken from reference TRBV14 and TRBJ2-6, is EAGVTQFPSHSVIEKGQTVTLRCDPISGHDNLYWYRRVMGKEIKFLLHFVKESKQDESGMPNNRFLAERTGGTYSTLKVQPAELEDSGVYFCASSLGANVLTFGAGSRLTVL.

This chain connects TRBV7-6 to TRBJ1-3, with D tentatively TRBD1 (6 bases). Trimming took off 7 bases at V and 0 bases at J, with 10 bases between the two ends. CDR3 length: 14 amino acids. Germline V gives CDR1 SGHVS, CDR2 FNYEAQ. This CDR3 reads CASKGGISGNTIYF. CDR3 coding DNA: TGTGCCAGCAAGGGGGGCATCTCTGGAAACACCATATATTTT.

The chain uses TRBV29-1 and TRBJ2-3; D possibly uses TRBD1 or TRBD2 (6 bases each). The CDR3 is made up of 18 amino acids. Trimming left V 1 base short and J 0 bases short, with 20 bases between. Germline values: CDR1 SQVTM, CDR2 ANQGSEA. CDR3 sequence reads: CSVEGGPIQGGSTDTQYF. The CDR3 DNA follows: TGCAGCGTTGAAGGAGGTCCCATACAGGGAGGAAGCACAGATACGCAGTATTTT.

This clone was observed a few times. V usage is TRBV6-5 and J usage is TRBJ2-2; 10 positions agree with TRBD2. The CDR3 has 15 amino acids. Trimming removed 8 bases from V and 3 bases from J; junction bases left unmatched: 6. Germline lookup yields CDR1 MNHEY and CDR2 SVGAGI. CDR3 residues: CASALAGEYTGELFF. CDR3 bases: TGTGCCAGCGCCCTAGCGGGGGAGTACACCGGGGAGCTGTTTTTT.

The chain combines TRBV5-4 with TRBJ1-1; tentative D call: TRBD1 (6 bases). CDR3 length: 17 residues. Trimming pared 3 bases from V and 8 bases from J, leaving 26 bases between. Germline V gives CDR1 SGHNT, CDR2 YYREEE (reference sequence). The CDR3 nucleotides read TGTGCCAGCAGCTCAACGTCGACAGGACCTCGATCCTGGGAAGCTTTCTTT. It encodes CASSSTSTGPRSWEAFF.

Points on this clone: At one of its ends the junction is not consistent with the germline gene, which may arise from a read error. The chain couples TRBV10-3 to TRBJ2-7; D uncertain. This CDR3 is built from 13 residues. The germline CDR1 and CDR2 sequences are ENHRY and SYGVKD. In DNA form, the CDR3 reads TGTGCCAGCAGTTCTACGACGAGATACGAGCAGTACTTC. It specifies CASSSTTRYEQYF.

This clone has just a few counts. The rearrangement joins TRBV20-1 to TRBJ2-7, with D maybe TRBD1 (6 bases). V lost 4 bases, J lost 6 bases, and 10 bases lay in between. CDR3 length: 11 residues. Germline assignment: CDR1 DFQATT and CDR2 SNEGSKA (reference sequence). The CDR3 region is CSATRQVEQYF. The CDR3 DNA is TGCAGTGCTACCCGACAGGTCGAGCAGTACTTC.

The sample holds a few counts of this clone. The chain combines TRBV5-4 with TRBJ2-7; no definite D call. Germline assignment: CDR1 SGHNT and CDR2 YYREEE (reference sequence). Trimming removed 0 bases from V and 0 bases from J, with 10 bases in between. CDR3 size: 15 residues. The CDR3 here is CASSLVGSLSYEQYF. In nucleotides, the CDR3 is TGTGCCAGCAGCTTGGTCGGCAGTCTCTCCTACGAGCAGTACTTC.

Worth noting for this clone: At one end, the junction sequence differs from germline, possibly due to a read error. The CDR3 DNA is TGTGCCAGCAGCGTAGCGGCCGAGACCCAGTACTTC. This sequence encodes CASSVAAETQYF. This chain connects TRBV7-9 to TRBJ2-5, with D perhaps matching TRBD2 (6 bases). In germline, CDR1 is SEHNR, CDR2 FQNEAQ (reference sequence). The CDR3 runs to 12 residues. The full variable domain, completed using reference TRBV7-9 and TRBJ2-5, is DTGVSQNPRHKITKRGQNVTFRCDPISEHNRLYWYRQTLGQGPEFLTYFQNEAQLEKSRLLSDRFSAERPKGSFSTLEIQRTEQGDSAMYLCASSVAAETQYFGPGTRLLVL.

Written as DNA, the CDR3 is TGTGCCAGCAGGGCCCGGACGAGAACTGAAGCTTTCTTT. It is translated as CASRARTRTEAFF. The V and J genes are TRBV6-5 and TRBJ1-1; D uncertain. This CDR3 is 13 amino acids long. Germline CDR1 and CDR2: MNHEY and SVGAGI. V was pared by 6 bases and J by 5 bases, with 13 bases between.

On this clone: This sample includes further DNA sequences coding for the same CDR3. This chain joins TRBV9 and TRBJ2-3; no clear D gene. Germline V gives CDR1 SGDLS, CDR2 YYNGEE. Trimming removed 0 bases at V and 1 base at J, with 6 bases between. The CDR3 length is 14 residues. DNA for the CDR3: TGTGCCAGCAGCGTAGCCCCTGGCACAGATACGCAGTATTTT. Amino acid sequence: CASSVAPGTDTQYF.

This clone has only a few counts. The gene calls are TRBV7-2 and TRBJ2-2, with 11 bases aligning to TRBD2. V shed 5 bases, J shed 6 bases, and the junction held 5 bases outside the gene matches. The germline gives CDR1 SGHTA, CDR2 FQGNSA. This CDR3 is built from 15 residues. This chain's CDR3 is CASSPTSGVAGELFF. CDR3 nucleotide sequence: TGTGCCAGCAGCCCGACTAGCGGGGTCGCCGGGGAGCTGTTTTTT.

This clone was seen a handful of times. This sample includes further DNA sequences coding for the same CDR3. The chain employs TRBV5-6 and TRBJ2-7, with 7 bases lining up with TRBD1. The CDR3 runs 12 residues. Per the germline V gene, CDR1 is SGHDT and CDR2 is YYEEEE. V lost 4 bases, J lost 4 bases, and 2 bases stayed unmatched. The CDR3 region is CASSLGQYEQYF. CDR3 nucleotides: TGTGCCAGCAGCCTGGGACAGTACGAGCAGTACTTC.

This clone was seen a handful of times. The chain carries TRBV19 and TRBJ2-3; maybe TRBD2 (5 bases). CDR3 length: 14 amino acids. In germline, CDR1 is LNHDA, CDR2 SQIVND (reference sequence). Trimming shortened V by 2 bases and J by 3 bases, and 9 bases separated the two germline ends. The CDR3 DNA sequence: TGTGCCAGTAGTATAATTTCGGGGACAGATACGCAGTATTTT. Its translation: CASSIISGTDTQYF.

The CDR3 coding sequence is TGTGCCAGCAGCCAAAACAGGGATTCCGGGGAGCTGTTTTTT. Residues: CASSQNRDSGELFF. The V gene is TRBV4-2, the J gene TRBJ2-2, with D possibly being TRBD1 (6 bases). The V gene's germline CDR1 is LGHNA and CDR2 YNFKEQ. Trimming took off 2 bases at V and 6 bases at J, with 10 bases between the two ends. The CDR3 length is 14 residues.

The chain employs TRBV9 and TRBJ1-5, with D unclear. Trimming took off 0 bases at V and 3 bases at J, with 7 bases between the two ends. CDR1 is SGDLS and CDR2 is YYNGEE in the germline V gene. CDR3 length: 14 residues. The DNA of the CDR3 is TGTGCCAGCAGCGTAGAAGGTCTCAATCAGCCCCAGCATTTT. Protein product: CASSVEGLNQPQHF.

This clone occurred a few times. The V call is TRBV28, the J call TRBJ2-7; D possibly uses TRBD1 or TRBD2 (5 bases each). There are 13 residues in the CDR3. Germline CDR1 and CDR2: MDHEN and SYDVKM. The chain's CDR3 is CASTADVSYEQYF. The CDR3 DNA sequence: TGTGCTTCGACAGCGGACGTCTCCTACGAGCAGTACTTC. The full variable domain, with the rest looked up from reference TRBV28 and TRBJ2-7, is DVKVTQSSRYLVKRTGEKVFLECVQDMDHENMFWYRQDPGLGLRLIYFSYDVKMKEKGDIPEGYSVSREKKERFSLILESASTNQTSMYLCASTADVSYEQYFGPGTRLTVT.

This clone has more than one count but fewer than ten. The chain combines TRBV5-1 with TRBJ2-1; no clear D. The CDR3 is made up of 13 amino acids. Germline loops: CDR1 SGHRS, CDR2 YFSETQ. Trimming shortened V by 0 bases and J by 5 bases, and 6 bases separated the two germline ends. CDR3 nucleotides: TGCGCCAGCAGCTTGGAAGGAAACAATGAGCAGTTCTTC. Amino acids: CASSLEGNNEQFF.

This clone was recorded a few times. The chain couples TRBV2 to TRBJ2-7, with a tentative D call TRBD2 (5 bases). CDR3 length: 13 amino acids. The germline V gene has CDR1 SNHLY and CDR2 FYNNEI. The V end lost 4 bases, the J end lost 3 bases, and 10 bases lay between the germline ends. CDR3 nucleotides: TGTGCCAGCAGTGTTGAGAGGGACTACGAGCAGTACTTC. Translated, it gives CASSVERDYEQYF.